This paragraph covers one TCR beta chain sequence. Antigen specificity is unknown. These data belong to a study of OX40 agonist ivuxolimab in advanced cancers. Study overall: It was ivuxolimab, an agonistic anti-OX40 (CD134) antibody, that patients were treated with. Each dose-escalation patient presented with hepatocellular carcinoma, melanoma, renal cell or head and neck cancer.

Trimming removed 2 bases at V and 0 bases at J, with 17 bases between. Germline CDR1 is SGHDN and CDR2 is FVKESK. The CDR3 consists of 18 residues. Method: immunoSEQ multiplex PCR; TCRdb's copy keeps in-frame clones and lacks some. The sample holds tens of thousands of clones, less than 90% seen once. Study-wide points: Some nonresponders also had low normalized T-cell clonal expansion. At 0.1 to 3.0 mg/kg and by week 6, clonal expansion occurred in CD4+ and CD8+ blood T cells.

The receptor comes from an adult with an advanced solid tumor such as melanoma, head and neck, liver or kidney cancer. The chain carries TRBV14 and TRBJ2-1, with D maybe TRBD2 (5 bases). The sample was CD4+ or CD8+ T cells sorted from blood, taken in a trial of the OX40 agonist ivuxolimab. This chain's CDR3 is CASSQWEPGRSSYNEQFF. CDR3 nucleotides: TGTGCCAGCAGCCAATGGGAGCCGGGAAGGAGCTCCTACAATGAGCAGTTCTTC.